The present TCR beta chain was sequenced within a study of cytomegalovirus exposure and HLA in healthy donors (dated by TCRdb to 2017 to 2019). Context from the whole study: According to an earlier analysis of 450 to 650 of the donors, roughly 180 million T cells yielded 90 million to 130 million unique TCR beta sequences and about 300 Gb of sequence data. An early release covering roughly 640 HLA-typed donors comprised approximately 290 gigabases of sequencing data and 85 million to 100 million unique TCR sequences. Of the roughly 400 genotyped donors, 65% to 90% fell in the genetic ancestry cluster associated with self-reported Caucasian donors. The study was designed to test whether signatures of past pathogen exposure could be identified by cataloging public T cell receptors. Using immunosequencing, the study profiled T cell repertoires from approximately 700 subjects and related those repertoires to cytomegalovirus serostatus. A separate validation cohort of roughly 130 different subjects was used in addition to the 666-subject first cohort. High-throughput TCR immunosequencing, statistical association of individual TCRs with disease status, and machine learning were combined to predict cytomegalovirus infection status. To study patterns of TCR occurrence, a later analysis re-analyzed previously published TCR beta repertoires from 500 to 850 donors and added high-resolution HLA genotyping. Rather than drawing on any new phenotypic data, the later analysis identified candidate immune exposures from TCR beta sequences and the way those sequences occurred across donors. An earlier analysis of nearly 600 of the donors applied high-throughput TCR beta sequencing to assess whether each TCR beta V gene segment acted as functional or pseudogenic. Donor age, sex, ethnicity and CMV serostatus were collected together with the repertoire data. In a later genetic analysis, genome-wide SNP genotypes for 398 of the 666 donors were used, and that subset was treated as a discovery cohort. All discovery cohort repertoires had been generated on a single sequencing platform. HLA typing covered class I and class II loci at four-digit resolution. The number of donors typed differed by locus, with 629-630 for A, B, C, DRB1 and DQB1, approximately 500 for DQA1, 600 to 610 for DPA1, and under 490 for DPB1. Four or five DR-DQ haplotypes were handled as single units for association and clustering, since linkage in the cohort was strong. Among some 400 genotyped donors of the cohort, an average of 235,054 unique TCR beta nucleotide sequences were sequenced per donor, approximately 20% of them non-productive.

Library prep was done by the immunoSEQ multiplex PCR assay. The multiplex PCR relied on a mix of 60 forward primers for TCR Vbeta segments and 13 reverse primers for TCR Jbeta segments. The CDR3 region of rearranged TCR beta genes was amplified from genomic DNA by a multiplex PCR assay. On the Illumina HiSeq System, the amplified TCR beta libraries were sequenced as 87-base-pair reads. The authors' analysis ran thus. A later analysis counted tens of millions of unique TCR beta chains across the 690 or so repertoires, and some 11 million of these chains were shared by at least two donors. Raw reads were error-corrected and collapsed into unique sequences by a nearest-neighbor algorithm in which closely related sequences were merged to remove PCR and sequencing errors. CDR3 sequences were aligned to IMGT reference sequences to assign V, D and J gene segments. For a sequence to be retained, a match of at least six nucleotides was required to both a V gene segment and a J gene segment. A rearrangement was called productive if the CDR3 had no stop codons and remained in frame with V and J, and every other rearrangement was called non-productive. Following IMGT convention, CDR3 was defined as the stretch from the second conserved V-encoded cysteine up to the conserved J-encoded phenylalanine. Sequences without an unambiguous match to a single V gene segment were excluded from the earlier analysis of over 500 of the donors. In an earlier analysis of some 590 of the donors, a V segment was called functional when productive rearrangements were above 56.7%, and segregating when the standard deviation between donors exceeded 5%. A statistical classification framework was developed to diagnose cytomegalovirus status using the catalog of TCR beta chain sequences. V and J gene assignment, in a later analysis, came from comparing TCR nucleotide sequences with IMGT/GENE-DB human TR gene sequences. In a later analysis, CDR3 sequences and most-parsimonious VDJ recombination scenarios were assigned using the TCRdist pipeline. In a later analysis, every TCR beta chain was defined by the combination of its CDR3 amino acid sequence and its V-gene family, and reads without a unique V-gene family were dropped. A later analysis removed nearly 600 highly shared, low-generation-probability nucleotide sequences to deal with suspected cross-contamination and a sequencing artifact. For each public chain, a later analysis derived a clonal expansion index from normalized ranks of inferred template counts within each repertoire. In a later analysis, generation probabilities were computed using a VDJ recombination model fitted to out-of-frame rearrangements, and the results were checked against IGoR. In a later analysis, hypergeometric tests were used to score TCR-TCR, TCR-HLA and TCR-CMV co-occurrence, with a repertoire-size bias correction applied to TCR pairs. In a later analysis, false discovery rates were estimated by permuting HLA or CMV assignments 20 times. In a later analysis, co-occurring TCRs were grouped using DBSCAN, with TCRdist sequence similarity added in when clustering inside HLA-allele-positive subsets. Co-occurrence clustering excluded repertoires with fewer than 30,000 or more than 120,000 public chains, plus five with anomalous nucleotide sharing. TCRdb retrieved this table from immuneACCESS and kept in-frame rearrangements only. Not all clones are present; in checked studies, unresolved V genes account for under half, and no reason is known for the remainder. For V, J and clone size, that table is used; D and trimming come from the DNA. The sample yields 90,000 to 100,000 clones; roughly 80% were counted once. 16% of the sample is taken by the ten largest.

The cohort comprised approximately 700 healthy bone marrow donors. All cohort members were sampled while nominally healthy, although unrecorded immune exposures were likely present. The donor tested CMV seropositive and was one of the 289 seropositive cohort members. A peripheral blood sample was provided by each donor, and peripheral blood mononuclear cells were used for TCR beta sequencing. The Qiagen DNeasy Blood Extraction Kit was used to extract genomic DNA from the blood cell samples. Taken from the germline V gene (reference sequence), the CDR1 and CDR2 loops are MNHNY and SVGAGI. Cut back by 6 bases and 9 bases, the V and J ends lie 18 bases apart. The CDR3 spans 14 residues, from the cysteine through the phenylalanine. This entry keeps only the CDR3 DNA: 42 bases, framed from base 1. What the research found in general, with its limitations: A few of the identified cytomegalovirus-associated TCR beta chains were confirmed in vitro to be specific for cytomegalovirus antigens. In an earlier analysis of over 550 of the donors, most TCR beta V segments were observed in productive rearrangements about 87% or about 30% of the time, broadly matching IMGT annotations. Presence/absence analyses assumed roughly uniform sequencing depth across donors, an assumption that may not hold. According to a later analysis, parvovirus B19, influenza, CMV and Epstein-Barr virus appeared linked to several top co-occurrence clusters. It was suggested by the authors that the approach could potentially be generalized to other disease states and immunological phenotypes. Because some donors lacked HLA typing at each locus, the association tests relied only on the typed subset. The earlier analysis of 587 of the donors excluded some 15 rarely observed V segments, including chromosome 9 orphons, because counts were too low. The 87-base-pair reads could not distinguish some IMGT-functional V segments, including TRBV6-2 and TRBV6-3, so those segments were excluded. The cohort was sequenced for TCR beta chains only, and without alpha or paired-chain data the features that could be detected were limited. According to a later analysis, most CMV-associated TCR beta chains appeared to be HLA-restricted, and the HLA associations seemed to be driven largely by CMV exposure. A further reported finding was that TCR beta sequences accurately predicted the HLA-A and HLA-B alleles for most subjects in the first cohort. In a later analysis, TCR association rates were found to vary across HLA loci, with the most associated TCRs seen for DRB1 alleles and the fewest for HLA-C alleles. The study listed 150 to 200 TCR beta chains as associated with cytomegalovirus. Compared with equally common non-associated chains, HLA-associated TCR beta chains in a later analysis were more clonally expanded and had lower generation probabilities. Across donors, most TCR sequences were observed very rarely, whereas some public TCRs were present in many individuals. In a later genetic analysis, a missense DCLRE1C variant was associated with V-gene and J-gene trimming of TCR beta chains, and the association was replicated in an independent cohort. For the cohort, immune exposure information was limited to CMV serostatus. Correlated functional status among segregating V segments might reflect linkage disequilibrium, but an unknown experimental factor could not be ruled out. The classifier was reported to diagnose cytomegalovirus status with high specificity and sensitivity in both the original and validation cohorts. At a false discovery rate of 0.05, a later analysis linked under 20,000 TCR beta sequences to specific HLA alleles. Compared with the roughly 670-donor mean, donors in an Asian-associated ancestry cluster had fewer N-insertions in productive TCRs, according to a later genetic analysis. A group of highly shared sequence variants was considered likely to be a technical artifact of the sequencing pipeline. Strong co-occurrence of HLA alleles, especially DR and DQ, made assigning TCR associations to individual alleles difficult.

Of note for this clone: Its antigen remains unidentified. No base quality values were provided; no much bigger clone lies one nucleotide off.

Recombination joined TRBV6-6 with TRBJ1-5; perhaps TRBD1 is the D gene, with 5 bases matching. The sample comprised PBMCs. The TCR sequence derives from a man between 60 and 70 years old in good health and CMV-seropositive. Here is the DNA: TGTGCCAGCAGACCGACAGACAGTCCCTGGCCCCAGCATTTT. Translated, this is CASRPTDSPWPQHF.